These T cell receptor beta chains were read from a single sample in a study of Graves' ophthalmopathy and Graves' hyperthyroidism. In TCRdb, the multiplex PCR reads were re-called with MiXCR into one record per CDR3 protein. This sample has approximately 700,000 distinct CDR3 sequences; 40% occur once, and the top ten carry roughly 46%. Sequenced: peripheral blood. These receptors were taken from an adult man with Graves' ophthalmopathy. Each CDR3 is given with its conserved first and last residue. A D gene is named only where the DNA matches it firmly. The size of a clone is reported for some rows only, either as once, few or many, or as a class for expanded clones.

TRBJ1-2 TRBV9 - few TGTGCCAGCAGCTTTCGGTCCTATGGCTACACCTTC CASSFRSYGYTF
TRBJ2-7 TRBV2 TRBD1 few TGTGCCAGCAGCAACCCCGCGACAGGGGGCATCTACGAGCAGTACTTC CASSNPATGGIYEQYF
TRBJ1-1 TRBV30 - - TGTGCCTGGAGTGTAGGTAAAGGAACTGAAGCTTTCTTT CAWSVGKGTEAFF
TRBJ1-1 TRBV29-1 - - TGCAGCGGCGTCGGACACCACTCTGGGGACACTGAAGCCTCCTTT CSGVGHHSGDTEASF
TRBJ1-6 TRBV2 - - TGTGCCAGCAGTCGGACCCCTGGGAGCTCCTATAATTCACCCCTCCACTTT CASSRTPGSSYNSPLHF
TRBJ2-7 TRBV6-6 - - TGTGCCAGCAGTTACTCGGAGGGAACCTACGAGCAGTACTTC CASSYSEGTYEQYF
TRBJ1-1 TRBV7-9 - few TGCGCCAGCAGCTCAGGGTCTGACACTGAAGCTTTCTTT CASSSGSDTEAFF
TRBJ2-7 TRBV2 - few TGTGCCAGCACTGATTCCGGGACTGCCTACGAGCAGTACTTC CASTDSGTAYEQYF
TRBJ2-2 TRBV5-6 - - TGTGCCAGCAGCTTGGCAGGGGTGTGGGCCGGGGAGCTGTTTTTT CASSLAGVWAGELFF
TRBJ1-5 TRBV6-6 - many TGTGCCAGCAGGGTCATGCGGCAGCCCCAGCATTTT CASRVMRQPQHF
TRBJ2-3 TRBV29-1 - - TGCAGCGTTTTGACGGCCACAGATACGCAGTATTTT CSVLTATDTQYF
TRBJ1-4 TRBV24-1 - many TGTGCCACCAGCCGGGGGGATGAAAAACTGTTTTTT CATSRGDEKLFF
TRBJ1-2 TRBV7-9 - many TGTGCCAGCACCCTGCTTAGGAGTGAGGGGACTGGTGGCTACACCTTC CASTLLRSEGTGGYTF